The present entry profiles one T cell receptor (beta chain) with its context. This CDR3 has 15 amino acids. Trimming removed 0 bases from V and 3 bases from J, with 12 bases in between. Germline V lookup: CDR1 GTSNPN, CDR2 SVGIG (reference sequence). Per the original methods: Counts of nucleated cells, estimated from reference gene primer amplification, were obtained. Profiled with immunoSEQ multiplex PCR; TCRdb holds only in-frame clones, not every one. V and J calls plus clone size are reproduced from that table; the DNA served to infer D and trimming. The repertoire holds about 120,000 clones, with 86% as singletons. The sample is drawn from a study of blood T cell repertoires in COVID-19. Study as a whole: Samples came from the United States, Italy and Spain, spanning acute and convalescent COVID-19. T cells, B-cell-depleted T cells, or PBMCs provided the cDNA or gDNA that served as material.

What was sequenced was peripheral blood. The chain joins TRBV30 to TRBJ1-5, with D maybe TRBD1 (5 bases). This TCR came from a man in his forties with acute or convalescent COVID-19. CDR3 residues: CAWSVAGFNNQPQHF. CDR3 in DNA: TGTGCCTGGAGTGTAGCAGGGTTCAACAATCAGCCCCAGCATTTT.